This T cell receptor beta chain was documented in a study of CD8+CD57+ T cells in acquired aplastic anemia. Study overall: Sorted CD4+ and CD8+ cells yielded DNA averaging roughly 3.3 ug. General study findings and limits: Shared by patients and controls, roughly 28 CD8+ CDR3s were abundant in patients. Simpson's diversity of CD8+ cells was not significantly different in patients compared with controls.

A word on this clonotype: Its antigen is not identified.

The CDR3 runs 14 residues. After removal of 0 bases from V and 7 bases from J, the junction contained 6 bases not matched to a gene. The germline CDR1 and CDR2 sequences are SGDLS and YYNGEE. Genomic DNA constituted the template upon which TCR beta VDJ and CDR3 profiling was performed. Using its own MiXCR run on the reads, TCRdb lists one record per CDR3 protein. The sample lists more than 150,000 distinct CDR3 sequences; under 55% were seen once. This chain uses TRBV9 with TRBJ1-2; 7 positions agree with TRBD1. Specimen: sorted CD4+, CD8+, or CD8+CD57+ T cells (not recorded which) from PBMCs. The sequence was obtained from a human donor in good health. The CDR3 nucleotides are TGTGCCAGCAGCGTAGCAGGGGGAGAGGGTGGCTACACCTTC. Protein product: CASSVAGGEGGYTF.